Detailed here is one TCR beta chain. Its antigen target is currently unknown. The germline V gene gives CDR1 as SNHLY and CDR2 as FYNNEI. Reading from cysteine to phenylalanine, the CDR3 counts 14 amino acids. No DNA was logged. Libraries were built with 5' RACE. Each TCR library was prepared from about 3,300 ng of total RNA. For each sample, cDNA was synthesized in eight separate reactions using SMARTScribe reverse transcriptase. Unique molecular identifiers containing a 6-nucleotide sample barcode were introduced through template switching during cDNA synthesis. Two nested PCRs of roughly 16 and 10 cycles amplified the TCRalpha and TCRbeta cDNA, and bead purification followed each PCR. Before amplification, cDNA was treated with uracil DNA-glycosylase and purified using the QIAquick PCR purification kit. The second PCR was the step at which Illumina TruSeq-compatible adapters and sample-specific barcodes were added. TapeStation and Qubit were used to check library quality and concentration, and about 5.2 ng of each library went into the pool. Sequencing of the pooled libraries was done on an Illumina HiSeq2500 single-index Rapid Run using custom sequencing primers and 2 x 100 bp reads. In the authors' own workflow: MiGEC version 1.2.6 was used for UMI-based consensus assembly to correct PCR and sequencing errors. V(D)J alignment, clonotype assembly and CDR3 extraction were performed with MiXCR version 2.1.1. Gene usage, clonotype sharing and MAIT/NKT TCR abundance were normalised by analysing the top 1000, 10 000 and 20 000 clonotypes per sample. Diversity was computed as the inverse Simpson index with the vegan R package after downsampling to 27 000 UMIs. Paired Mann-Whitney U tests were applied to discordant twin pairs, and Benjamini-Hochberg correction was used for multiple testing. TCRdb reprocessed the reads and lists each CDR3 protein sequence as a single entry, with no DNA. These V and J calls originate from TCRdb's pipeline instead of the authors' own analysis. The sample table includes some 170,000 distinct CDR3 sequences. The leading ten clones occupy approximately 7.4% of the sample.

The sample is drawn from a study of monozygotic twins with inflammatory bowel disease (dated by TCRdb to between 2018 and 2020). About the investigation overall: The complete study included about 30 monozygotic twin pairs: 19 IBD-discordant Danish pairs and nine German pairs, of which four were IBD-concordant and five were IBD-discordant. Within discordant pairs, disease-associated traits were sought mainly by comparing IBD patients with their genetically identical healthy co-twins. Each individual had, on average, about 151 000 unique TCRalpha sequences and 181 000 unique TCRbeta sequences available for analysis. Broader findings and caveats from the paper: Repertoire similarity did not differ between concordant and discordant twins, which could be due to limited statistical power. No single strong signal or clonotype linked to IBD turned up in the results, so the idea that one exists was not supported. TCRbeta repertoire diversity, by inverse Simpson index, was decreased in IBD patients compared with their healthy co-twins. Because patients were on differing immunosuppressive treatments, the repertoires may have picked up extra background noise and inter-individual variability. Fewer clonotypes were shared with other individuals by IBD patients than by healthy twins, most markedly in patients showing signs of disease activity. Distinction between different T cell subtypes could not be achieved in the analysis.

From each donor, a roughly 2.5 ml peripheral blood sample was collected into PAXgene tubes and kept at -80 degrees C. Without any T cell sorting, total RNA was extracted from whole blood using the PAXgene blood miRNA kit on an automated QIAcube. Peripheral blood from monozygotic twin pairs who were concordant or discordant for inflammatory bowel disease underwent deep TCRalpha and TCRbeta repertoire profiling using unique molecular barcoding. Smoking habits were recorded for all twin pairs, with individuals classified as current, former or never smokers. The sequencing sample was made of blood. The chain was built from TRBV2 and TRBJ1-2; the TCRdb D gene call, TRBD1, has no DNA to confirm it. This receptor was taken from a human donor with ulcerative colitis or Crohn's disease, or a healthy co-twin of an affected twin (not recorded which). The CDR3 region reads CASSTWTENYGYTF.